One and the same sample provided the 30 T cell receptor beta chains below, sequenced in a study of response to subunit inactivated influenza vaccine. TCRdb processed the RT-PCR reads anew with MiXCR; each CDR3 protein has one entry. Here the sample spans about 500,000 distinct CDR3 sequences, approximately 7.3% being singletons. The starting material was PBMCs from blood, obtained roughly 24 months after vaccination. The source is a man aged 45 to 75 who received an inactivated influenza vaccine.

In regard to this clonotype: Germline is not matched at one junction end, which may reflect a read error. The rearrangement uses TRBV11-1 and TRBJ2-6; 10 nucleotides agree with TRBD1. Per the germline V gene, CDR1 is SGHAT and CDR2 is FQDESV (reference sequence). The CDR3 spans 18 residues. The CDR3 region has the DNA TGTGCCAGCAACCCGCCCGGACAGGGGGTCTCTGGGGCCAACGTCCTGCCTTTC. This encodes CASNPPGQGVSGANVLPF.

There are many counts of this clonotype. The chain combines TRBV12-3 or TRBV12-4 with TRBJ2-2; D may be TRBD1 (6 bases). V was shortened by 5 bases and J by 6 bases, with 10 bases between the two germline ends. CDR3 size: 13 residues. The CDR3 spells CASSTRGAGELFF. CDR3 sequence (DNA): TGTGCCAGCAGTACCAGGGGAGCCGGGGAGCTGTTTTTT.

This clonotype was observed a few times. The chain combines TRBV14 with TRBJ1-6, with 10 positions matching TRBD1. The V segment lost 1 base and the J segment 10 bases; nucleotides outside the gene matches: 4. The germline V gene has CDR1 SGHDN and CDR2 FVKESK. The length of the CDR3 is 15 residues. Here the CDR3 DNA reads TGTGCCAGCAGCCAAGGGACAGGGGGTAAATCACCCCTCCACTTT. Translated: CASSQGTGGKSPLHF.

This clonotype was seen a handful of times. J is TRBJ2-6 and V is TRBV3-1, with 7 bases identical to TRBD1. Looked up from germline, CDR1 is LGHDT and CDR2 is YNNKEL (reference sequence). J lost 0 bases, V lost 3 bases, and 5 bases had no gene match. The CDR3 length is 17 residues. The DNA for the CDR3 is TGTGCCAGCAGCCATGGACAGGCTGACTCTGGGGCCAACGTCCTGACTTTC. It yields the protein CASSHGQADSGANVLTF.

Many counts were recorded for this clonotype. This rearrangement joins TRBV29-1 to TRBJ2-2; 7 bases are a match to TRBD2. The CDR3 has 13 amino acids. Germline CDR1 SQVTM, CDR2 ANQGSEA. Unmatched junction bases numbered 4, after V lost 3 bases and J lost 6 bases. The CDR3 reads CSVDRGGAGELFF. The CDR3 DNA is TGCAGCGTTGACCGGGGAGGGGCCGGGGAGCTGTTTTTT.

V and J are TRBV4-3 and TRBJ1-1, with no clear D. Germline CDR1 is LGHNA and CDR2 is YSLEER. V was shortened by 4 bases and J by 4 bases, with 13 bases between the two germline ends. CDR3 length: 14 residues. CDR3 bases: TGCGCCAGCAGCCGAACGTATTTGGGCACTGAAGCTTTCTTT. It translates to CASSRTYLGTEAFF.

The chain links TRBV12-3 or TRBV12-4 to TRBJ1-1; tentatively, D is TRBD1 (6 bases). Trimming took 5 bases from V and 1 from J, leaving 20 bases between them. This CDR3 is built from 17 residues. CDR3 bases: TGTGCCAGCAGTCCCTCGGGCGGACAGAGCAGGAACACTGAAGCTTTCTTT. It codes for CASSPSGGQSRNTEAFF.

This clonotype was seen repeatedly, ten times or more. J is TRBJ2-1 and V is TRBV12-3 or TRBV12-4; the D is unclear. This CDR3 has 12 residues. The germline V and J ends were trimmed by 3 bases and 8 bases, with 8 bases remaining between them. CDR3 sequence: CASSFSTYEQFF. In DNA form, the CDR3 reads TGTGCCAGCAGTTTTAGCACCTATGAGCAGTTCTTC.

V is TRBV12-3 or TRBV12-4 and J is TRBJ1-5; perhaps TRBD1 as D (5 bases). V was pared by 5 bases and J by 6 bases, with 14 bases between. CDR3 size: 14 residues. The CDR3 reads CASSLGVGPQPQHF. CDR3 in DNA: TGTGCCAGCAGTCTAGGCGTGGGGCCTCAGCCCCAGCATTTT.

The chain joins TRBV20-1 to TRBJ2-4, with D hard to call. Germline assignment: CDR1 DFQATT and CDR2 SNEGSKA (reference sequence). Between the trimmed V and J ends, which lost 5 bases and 2 bases, there was a span of 10 bases. There are 13 residues in the CDR3. In DNA, the CDR3 is TGCAGTGCTGCCCCTACGTCCAAAAACATTCAGTACTTC. Translation gives CSAAPTSKNIQYF.

In this sample, this clonotype turned up many times. This chain connects TRBV4-2 to TRBJ1-2; 10 bases fit TRBD1. Germline loops: CDR1 LGHNA, CDR2 YNFKEQ. CDR3 length equals 17 residues. With V trimmed by 1 base and J by 7 bases, 12 bases remained unmatched. The CDR3 sequence: CASSQGQGAQTLSGYTF. Here the CDR3 DNA reads TGTGCCAGCAGCCAAGGACAGGGGGCGCAGACTTTATCTGGCTACACCTTC.

This clonotype was observed at least ten times. The chain is built from TRBV12-3 or TRBV12-4 and TRBJ1-3; D not certain. V lost 2 bases and J 0 bases, leaving 2 bases between the germline ends. CDR3 length: 13 amino acids. The DNA for the CDR3 is TGTGCCAGCAGTTTAATCTCTGGAAACACCATATATTTT. Protein product: CASSLISGNTIYF.

This clonotype was seen many times. V is TRBV5-1 and J is TRBJ2-5; 8 nucleotides agree with TRBD2. After removal of 0 bases from V and 5 bases from J, the junction contained 9 bases not matched to a gene. Germline CDR1 SGHRS, CDR2 YFSETQ. The CDR3 totals 16 residues. This CDR3 is CASSLAPAGDGETQYF. The CDR3 nucleotides are TGCGCCAGCAGCTTGGCCCCAGCGGGGGATGGCGAGACCCAGTACTTC.

This clonotype turned up a few times. This rearrangement joins TRBV7-8 to TRBJ2-3, with D possibly TRBD2 on 6 matching bases. Per the germline V gene, CDR1 is SGHVS and CDR2 is FQNEAQ. The CDR3 consists of 16 residues. V lost 6 bases and J lost 1, with 17 bases in between. The CDR3 DNA reads as TGTGCCAGCAGTTCGCTAGCGAGGAGGGGCACAGATACGCAGTATTTT. The encoded protein is CASSSLARRGTDTQYF.

The chain couples TRBV3-1 to TRBJ2-7, with 11 bases that match TRBD2. CDR1 and CDR2 (germline): LGHDT, YNNKEL (reference sequence). The CDR3 extends over 18 amino acids. With V trimmed by 4 bases and J by 2 bases, 13 bases remained unmatched. The CDR3 region is CASSPASGGHSGPYEQYF. The DNA for the CDR3 is TGTGCCAGCAGCCCTGCTAGCGGGGGGCACTCAGGGCCCTACGAGCAGTACTTC.

This clonotype came up a few times. V is TRBV10-3 and J is TRBJ2-4, with D tentatively TRBD2 (5 bases). The germline gives CDR1 ENHRY, CDR2 SYGVKD. The CDR3 covers 17 residues. V dropped 3 bases and J dropped 1 base, with 16 bases sitting between them. CDR3 residues: CAISEAGNRLAKNIQYF. For the CDR3, the DNA is TGTGCCATCAGTGAAGCCGGGAACCGGTTGGCCAAAAACATTCAGTACTTC.

The V call is TRBV29-1, the J call TRBJ2-3, with D hard to call. Germline values: CDR1 SQVTM, CDR2 ANQGSEA. This CDR3 has 14 amino acids. V gave up 8 bases and J gave up 0 bases, with 15 bases separating them. DNA of the CDR3: TGCAGCACTCTTGCTCCGGAGAGCACAGATACGCAGTATTTT. It encodes CSTLAPESTDTQYF.

This clonotype has a handful of counts. This sequence joins TRBV7-8 and TRBJ2-5; either TRBD1 or TRBD2 may fit D (6 bases each). The ends were cut back, 8 bases at V and 1 base at J, with 17 bases in the middle. This CDR3 is 15 amino acids long. In germline, CDR1 is SGHVS, CDR2 FQNEAQ. CDR3 DNA sequence: TGTGCCAGCCGGGGGAGCAGGGGCTTCCAAGAGACCCAGTACTTC. Its protein product is CASRGSRGFQETQYF.

V is TRBV27 and J is TRBJ2-3, with D perhaps TRBD2 (6 bases). The CDR3 spans 17 residues. CDR1 MNHEY and CDR2 SMNVEV come from the germline V gene (reference sequence). V was shortened by 3 bases and J by 0 bases, with 16 bases between the two germline ends. The CDR3 nucleotides are TGTGCCAGCAGTTTGGAACGGGAGAGGCCCAGCACAGATACGCAGTATTTT. Encoded protein: CASSLERERPSTDTQYF.

This clonotype was seen at least ten times. This chain links TRBV28 with TRBJ2-3; TRBD1 matches 10 bases. Germline CDR1 and CDR2: MDHEN and SYDVKM. J was trimmed by 1 base and V by 4 bases; bases with no gene match: 8. This CDR3 comprises 17 residues. The CDR3 sequence is CASSYPRDRGRTDTQYF. CDR3 coding DNA: TGTGCCAGCAGTTATCCCCGGGACAGGGGTCGCACAGATACGCAGTATTTT.

This clonotype was recorded many times. The gene calls are TRBV7-9 and TRBJ2-2, with unresolved D. The CDR3 extends over 13 amino acids. V lost 1 base to trimming and J lost 4 bases, with 4 bases between them. The germline V gene encodes CDR1 SEHNR and CDR2 FQNEAQ (reference sequence). CDR3 sequence (DNA): TGTGCCAGCAGCTTAGTGGCCACCGGGGAGCTGTTTTTT. Amino acid sequence: CASSLVATGELFF.

This clonotype was picked up a small number of times. The chain employs TRBV10-3 and TRBJ2-3; tentative D call: TRBD2 (5 bases). The CDR3 has 13 amino acids. In germline, CDR1 is ENHRY, CDR2 SYGVKD. V was clipped by 10 bases and J by 2 bases, with 13 bases between them. The CDR3 DNA reads as TGTGCCACGGGGAGAACTTCCACAGATACGCAGTATTTT. It specifies CATGRTSTDTQYF.

In the case of this clonotype: One base away lies a much larger clone, so this may be a sequencing read error. The genes are TRBV20-1 and TRBJ1-5; TRBD1 is a possible D gene (6 bases). Germline V CDR1 and CDR2: DFQATT, SNEGSKA (reference sequence). The CDR3 has 15 amino acids. For the CDR3, the DNA is TGCAGTGCCAGGAAAGGGGGTTCGGGCAATCAGCCCCGGCATTTT. Amino acids: CSARKGGSGNQPRHF.

In this sample, this clonotype turned up a few times. The chain couples TRBV6-5 to TRBJ1-2, with D possibly matching TRBD1 (5 bases). Germline lookup yields CDR1 MNHEY and CDR2 SVGAGI. V shed 2 bases and J shed 6 bases, with 19 bases lying between them. This CDR3 spans 16 amino acids. The CDR3: CASSYPQTPGSHGYTF. The CDR3 DNA reads as TGTGCCAGCAGTTACCCCCAGACGCCAGGGTCCCATGGCTACACCTTC.

This clonotype has at least ten counts. This sequence joins TRBV20-1 and TRBJ1-2; no firm D call. There are 11 residues in the CDR3. CDR1 is DFQATT, CDR2 SNEGSKA, per germline (reference sequence). V lost 0 bases to trimming and J lost 9 bases, with 8 bases between them. CDR3 sequence: CSAREFDRYTF. The CDR3 DNA sequence: TGCAGTGCTAGAGAGTTTGATCGCTACACCTTC.

This clonotype was seen a few times. This chain joins TRBV2 and TRBJ2-1, with D uncertain. The germline gives CDR1 SNHLY, CDR2 FYNNEI. The CDR3 loop spans 13 amino acids. The V and J ends lost 9 bases and 0 bases respectively, with 9 bases between them. The CDR3 nucleotides read TGTGCCAGTGGCTTCCTCTCCTACAATGAGCAGTTCTTC. Translated: CASGFLSYNEQFF.

CDR3 nucleotides: TGCGCCAGCAGCCAAGAAATAGGTTACAGCTCTGAAGCTTTCTTT. This codes for CASSQEIGYSSEAFF. The chain employs TRBV4-3 and TRBJ1-1; D not certain. CDR1 LGHNA and CDR2 YSLEER come from the germline V gene. The CDR3 runs 15 residues. V gave up 0 bases and J gave up 6 bases, with 14 bases separating them.

In its sample, this clonotype was seen many times. The V gene is TRBV20-1, the J gene TRBJ2-1; a weak D match, TRBD1 (6 bases). The CDR3 is 13 amino acids. V was shortened by 6 bases and J by 2 bases, with 11 bases between the two germline ends. CDR1 and CDR2 from the germline V gene are DFQATT and SNEGSKA (reference sequence). CDR3 bases: TGCAGTGCCCGTCAGGGGACCTACAATGAGCAGTTCTTC. Translating gives CSARQGTYNEQFF.

The rearrangement joins TRBV10-3 to TRBJ1-5; no reliable D call. CDR1 ENHRY and CDR2 SYGVKD come from the germline V gene. This CDR3 is built from 13 residues. V was cut by 6 bases and J by 5 bases, with 11 bases left in between. The CDR3 loop is CAIRASVDQPQHF. DNA for the CDR3: TGTGCCATCAGAGCGTCGGTGGATCAGCCCCAGCATTTT.

This clonotype was counted many times. The chain uses TRBV29-1 and TRBJ2-3; D may match TRBD1 or TRBD2 (5 bases each). V lost 5 bases and J lost 0, with 9 bases in between. The CDR3 spans 13 residues. Germline CDR1 SQVTM, CDR2 ANQGSEA. This chain's CDR3 is CSVRRDSTDTQYF. Here the CDR3 DNA reads TGCAGCGTTCGTAGGGACAGCACAGATACGCAGTATTTT.